The T cell receptor (beta chain) described here comes from a study of T cell responses to AZD1222 COVID-19 vaccine. About the research overall: Second-dose recipients at about 4 or about 12 weeks were treated as one pooled group. Study-wide findings and caveats: Donors skewed white British and female; clonal diversity was possibly underestimated.

Germline V gene lookup returns CDR1 GTSNPN and CDR2 SVGIG (reference sequence). The CDR3 sequence is 11 residues long. V shed 2 bases and J shed 10 bases, with 9 bases lying between them. A note on this clone: Antigen: not known.

Only in-frame clones appear in the TCRdb table, and some are missing; sequencing was by immunoSEQ multiplex PCR. The sample has about 54,000 clones; around 89% are singletons. Sequenced material: peripheral blood, taken on day 0 of AZD1222 vaccination. The chain couples TRBV30 to TRBJ1-3; D gene ambiguous. The source is an adult in good health. DNA for the CDR3: TGTGCCTGGAGTAGCTTGACGACCATATATTTT. The encoded protein is CAWSSLTTIYF.